The rows below give T cell receptor beta chains drawn from one sample of a study of Ad26.COV2.S vaccination and SARS-CoV-2 variants. Sequencing used immunoSEQ multiplex PCR; TCRdb keeps in-frame clones, though not all of them. The sample has some 460,000 clones, 80% to 90% seen once. Sequencing used peripheral blood, obtained in a trial of Ad26.COV2.S vaccine versus placebo. All receptors come from a person aged 18-65 years who received the Ad26.COV2.S COVID-19 vaccine or a placebo. Each CDR3 is given with its conserved first and last residue. Each record gives: V gene, CDR3 length, D gene, clone size, J gene, CDR3 protein, CDR3 DNA. The D gene is left open where the match is weak. Clone size, where shown, is once, few, many, or a class for clones that have expanded.

>TRBV19|16|-|-|TRBJ1-5
CASSPRGGLSNQPQHF
TGTGCCAGTAGCCCCAGGGGAGGTTTGAGCAATCAGCCCCAGCATTTT
>TRBV19|13|-|-|TRBJ1-1
CASSAGLSGEAFF
TGTGCCAGTAGCGCAGGATTATCAGGTGAAGCTTTCTTT
>TRBV28|16|-|-|TRBJ1-4
CASSFPGGARYEKLFF
TGTGCCAGCAGTTTCCCCGGAGGGGCGCGGTATGAAAAACTGTTTTTT
>TRBV7-6|15|-|-|TRBJ2-3
CASSLAGMVPDTQYF
TGTGCCAGCAGCTTAGCTGGCATGGTCCCAGATACGCAGTATTTT
>TRBV5-1|14|TRBD1|-|TRBJ1-2
CASSPNRGDYGYTF
TGCGCCAGCAGCCCGAACAGGGGGGACTATGGCTACACCTTC
>TRBV7-3|13|-|-|TRBJ2-1
CASSLTKLDEQFF
TGTGCCAGCAGCCTGACGAAATTGGATGAGCAGTTCTTC
>TRBV10-3|10|-|-|TRBJ2-5
CASGGETQYF
TGTGCCTCCGGGGGAGAGACCCAGTACTTC
>TRBV27|15|-|-|TRBJ2-1
CASSLFQGGYNEQFF
TGTGCCAGCAGTTTATTCCAGGGCGGGTACAATGAGCAGTTCTTC
>TRBV6-2/TRBV6-3|13|-|once|TRBJ1-2
CASSPTEVYGYTF
TGTGCCAGCAGTCCAACAGAGGTCTATGGCTACACCTTC
>TRBV19|16|TRBD2|-|TRBJ2-1
CASSIPGLAPVYEQFF
TGTGCCAGTAGTATACCGGGACTAGCGCCTGTGTATGAGCAGTTCTTC
>TRBV11-1|15|TRBD1|-|TRBJ1-1
CASSFSGGAGTEAFF
TGTGCCAGCAGCTTCTCAGGGGGCGCGGGGACTGAAGCTTTCTTT
>TRBV12-5|14|TRBD1|-|TRBJ1-1
CASGYGTANTEAFF
TGTGCTAGTGGTTATGGGACAGCGAACACTGAAGCTTTCTTT
>TRBV28|17|-|-|TRBJ2-6
CASSLPRGVSGANVLTF
TGTGCCAGCAGTTTACCCAGGGGAGTCTCTGGGGCCAACGTCCTGACTTTC
>TRBV7-9|15|-|few|TRBJ1-2
CASSLSVTPIYGYTF
TGTGCCAGCAGCTTATCCGTGACACCGATCTATGGCTACACCTTC
>TRBV25-1|15|-|once|TRBJ1-3
CASSRSGDSGNTIYF
TGTGCCAGCAGTAGATCAGGCGACTCTGGAAACACCATATATTTT
>TRBV30|17|TRBD2|-|TRBJ2-7
CAWSVRVSGLAGYEQYF
TGTGCCTGGAGTGTACGGGTTTCGGGACTAGCGGGTTACGAGCAGTACTTC
>TRBV5-1|17|TRBD2|-|TRBJ2-5
CASSITGTSGTQETQYF
TGCGCCAGCAGCATCACAGGGACTAGCGGGACACAAGAGACCCAGTACTTC
>TRBV4-2|14|-|few|TRBJ1-5
CASSQEIGAGAEHF
TGTGCCAGCAGCCAAGAGATCGGGGCAGGCGCCGAGCATTTT
>TRBV15|16|-|-|TRBJ2-1
CATSLTRAGIGSEQFF
TGTGCCACCAGCCTGACTAGGGCGGGAATAGGTAGTGAGCAGTTCTTC
>TRBV5-1|14|TRBD1|-|TRBJ1-2
CASSRDRANYGYTF
TGCGCCAGCAGCCGGGACAGGGCAAACTATGGCTACACCTTC
>TRBV6-6|16|TRBD1|-|TRBJ1-2
CASRLTGQGTRHGYTF
TGTGCCAGCAGGCTAACCGGACAGGGGACGAGACATGGCTACACCTTC
>TRBV7-6|16|-|-|TRBJ2-3
CASSSIQGSRGDTQYF
TGTGCCAGCAGCTCGATCCAGGGGAGCCGGGGGGATACGCAGTATTTT
>TRBV6-6|14|-|-|TRBJ1-5
CASSYSGGEQPQHF
TGTGCCAGCAGTTACAGCGGGGGCGAACAGCCCCAGCATTTT
>TRBV6-6|14|-|-|TRBJ2-7
CASSYEGPFYEQYF
TGTGCCAGCAGTTATGAGGGCCCCTTCTACGAGCAGTACTTC
>TRBV6-5|14|-|-|TRBJ1-4
CASSSQSGHEKLFF
TGTGCCAGCAGTTCCCAGAGCGGACATGAAAAACTGTTTTTT
>TRBV15|20|TRBD1|-|TRBJ2-2
CATSRDPRVDRGANTGELFF
TGTGCCACCAGCAGAGATCCCAGGGTGGACAGGGGGGCGAACACCGGGGAGCTGTTTTTT
>TRBV4-1|18|TRBD2|few|TRBJ2-2
CASSQVPTSGGPAGELFF
TGCGCCAGCAGCCAAGTCCCGACTAGCGGGGGACCCGCGGGGGAGCTGTTTTTT
>TRBV19|15|TRBD1|-|TRBJ1-5
CASSRDRGSNQPQHF
TGTGCCAGTAGTAGGGACAGGGGGAGCAATCAGCCCCAGCATTTT
>TRBV2|14|TRBD1|few|TRBJ1-2
CASRSRGNNYGYTF
TGTGCCAGCAGATCCAGGGGGAACAACTATGGCTACACCTTC
>TRBV7-9|13|-|-|TRBJ2-1
CASVRNSYNEQFF
TGTGCCAGCGTTAGGAACTCCTACAATGAGCAGTTCTTC
>TRBV28|15|-|-|TRBJ1-5
CASSLKGGGNQPQHF
TGTGCCAGCAGTTTAAAAGGGGGTGGGAATCAGCCCCAGCATTTT
>TRBV6-2/TRBV6-3|14|-|-|TRBJ1-5
CASSYAGNAQPQHF
TGTGCCAGCAGTTATGCGGGGAACGCGCAGCCCCAGCATTTT
>TRBV27|14|-|-|TRBJ2-2
CASSYLLGAGELFF
TGTGCCAGCAGTTACCTGCTGGGGGCCGGGGAGCTGTTTTTT
>TRBV28|16|TRBD1|-|TRBJ1-2
CASWRTGTLRLGGYTF
TGTGCCAGCTGGAGGACAGGAACTCTTCGTTTGGGCGGCTACACCTTC
>TRBV3-1/TRBV3-2|15|-|-|TRBJ2-5
CASSPLLAVQETQYF
TGTGCCAGCAGCCCCTTGTTAGCGGTACAAGAGACCCAGTACTTC
>TRBV5-6|12|TRBD1|-|TRBJ2-3
CASSLEGARVYF
TGTGCCAGCAGCTTGGAGGGGGCCCGGGTGTATTTT
>TRBV28|14|-|-|TRBJ1-2
CASSSGLGGYGYTF
TGTGCCAGCAGTTCTGGACTAGGGGGCTATGGCTACACCTTC
>TRBV7-2|15|-|-|TRBJ2-5
CASSLGRVGSETQYF
TGTGCCAGCAGCTTAGGCAGGGTTGGGTCAGAGACCCAGTACTTC
>TRBV19|16|TRBD1|-|TRBJ2-1
CAASREGASWYNEQFF
TGTGCCGCGAGTCGTGAGGGGGCCTCTTGGTACAATGAGCAGTTCTTC
>TRBV5-1|14|-|-|TRBJ1-1
CASSHQGWNTEAFF
TGCGCCAGCAGCCACCAGGGTTGGAACACTGAAGCTTTCTTT
>TRBV2|16|TRBD1|-|TRBJ1-5
CASSTQGGLGNQPQHF
TGTGCCAGCAGTACTCAGGGGGGTTTGGGCAATCAGCCCCAGCATTTT
>TRBV29-1|11|-|-|TRBJ1-1
CSVWEGLEAFF
TGCAGCGTTTGGGAAGGACTGGAAGCTTTCTTT
>TRBV5-4|14|-|-|TRBJ1-3
CASSLGQNGNTIYF
TGTGCCAGCAGCTTGGGCCAGAACGGAAACACCATATATTTT
>TRBV4-1|15|-|-|TRBJ1-4
CASSEEGWTNEKLFF
TGCGCCAGCAGCGAAGAGGGTTGGACTAATGAAAAACTGTTTTTT
>TRBV27|17|TRBD2|-|TRBJ2-3
CASSLYSPGLAGDTQYF
TGTGCCAGCAGTTTATATTCGCCGGGACTAGCGGGGGATACGCAGTATTTT
>TRBV14|17|-|-|TRBJ1-1
CASSQEVPGAQRESAFF
TGTGCCAGCAGCCAAGAAGTCCCGGGGGCGCAGCGGGAGTCAGCTTTCTTT
>TRBV10-3|13|TRBD1|-|TRBJ1-2
CAITGQGAFGYTF
TGTGCCATCACCGGACAGGGGGCTTTTGGCTACACCTTC
>TRBV7-9|15|TRBD1|-|TRBJ2-3
CASSPQGQPTDTQYF
TGTGCCAGCAGCCCTCAGGGACAGCCCACAGATACGCAGTATTTT
>TRBV27|12|-|-|TRBJ1-5
CASRTGNQPQHF
TGTGCCAGCAGGACAGGAAATCAGCCCCAGCATTTT
>TRBV19|13|TRBD1|-|TRBJ1-2
CASSWDRDYGYTF
TGTGCCAGTAGTTGGGACAGGGACTATGGCTACACCTTC
>TRBV2|13|-|once|TRBJ1-2
CASSFWGGGGYTF
TGTGCCAGCTCGTTCTGGGGAGGAGGGGGCTACACCTTC
>TRBV2|11|-|-|TRBJ2-7
CASTGVYEQYF
TGTGCCAGCACCGGGGTTTACGAGCAGTACTTC
>TRBV27|16|TRBD2|-|TRBJ2-5
CASSSPTSETQETQYF
TGTGCCAGCAGTTCCCCGACTAGCGAGACTCAAGAGACCCAGTACTTC
>TRBV29-1|14|TRBD2|-|TRBJ2-1
CSAAALGGLDEQFF
TGCAGCGCTGCCGCGTTGGGGGGGTTGGATGAGCAGTTCTTC